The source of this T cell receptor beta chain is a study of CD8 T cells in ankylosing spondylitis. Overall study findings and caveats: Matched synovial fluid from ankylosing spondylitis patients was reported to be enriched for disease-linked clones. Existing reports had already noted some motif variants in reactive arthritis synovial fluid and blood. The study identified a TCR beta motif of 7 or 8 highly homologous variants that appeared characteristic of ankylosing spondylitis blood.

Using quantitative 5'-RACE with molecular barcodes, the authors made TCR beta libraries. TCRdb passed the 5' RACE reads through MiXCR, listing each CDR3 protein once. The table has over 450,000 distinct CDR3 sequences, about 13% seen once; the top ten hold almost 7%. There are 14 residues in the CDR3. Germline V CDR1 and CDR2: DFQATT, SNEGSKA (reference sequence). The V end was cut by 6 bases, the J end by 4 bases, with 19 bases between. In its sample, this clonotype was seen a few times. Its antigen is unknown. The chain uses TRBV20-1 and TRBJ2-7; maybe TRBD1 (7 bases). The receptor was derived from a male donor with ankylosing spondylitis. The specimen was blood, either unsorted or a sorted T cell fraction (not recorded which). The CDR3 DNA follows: TGCAGTGCGGATGTGGTGTCAGGGGGGTACGAGCAGTACTTC. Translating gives CSADVVSGGYEQYF.